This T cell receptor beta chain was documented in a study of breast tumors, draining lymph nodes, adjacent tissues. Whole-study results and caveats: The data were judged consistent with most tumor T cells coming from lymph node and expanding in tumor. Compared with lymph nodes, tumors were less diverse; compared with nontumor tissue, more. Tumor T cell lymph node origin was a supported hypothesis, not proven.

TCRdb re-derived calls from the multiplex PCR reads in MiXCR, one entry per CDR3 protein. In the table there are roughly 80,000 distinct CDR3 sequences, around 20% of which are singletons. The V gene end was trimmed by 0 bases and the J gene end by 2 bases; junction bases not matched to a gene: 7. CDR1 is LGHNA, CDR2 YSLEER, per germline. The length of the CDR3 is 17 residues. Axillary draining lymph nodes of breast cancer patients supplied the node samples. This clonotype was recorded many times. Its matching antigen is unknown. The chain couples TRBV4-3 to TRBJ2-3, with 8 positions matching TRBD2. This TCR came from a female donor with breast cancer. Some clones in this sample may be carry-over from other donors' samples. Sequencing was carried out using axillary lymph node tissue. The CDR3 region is CASSQDVAGGLTDTQYF. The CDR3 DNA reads TGCGCCAGCAGCCAAGATGTCGCGGGAGGACTCACAGATACGCAGTATTTT.